Reported below is one T cell receptor beta chain. Its antigen is unknown. No base quality information exists; no much larger clone differs at one position. The CDR3, cysteine through phenylalanine, is 13 amino acids long. Left in the record is the CDR3 DNA by itself, 39 bases read in frame from the first base. At the junction V is shortened by 4 bases and J by 4 bases, with 9 bases in between. CDR1 is given as MGHRA and CDR2 as YSYEKL, both from the germline V gene. This sample is drawn from a study of T-cell memory formation after mild COVID-19 (dated by TCRdb to the early 2020s). Context from the whole study: TCR sequence clusters from the two donors were found to be largely donor specific. The cohort comprised two young, previously healthy adult volunteers, one female and one male. Longitudinal TCRalpha and TCRbeta repertoire sequencing tracked T-cell clones expanding and contracting after mild COVID-19 in two donors. Here is what the overall study found, with its caveats: The second-wave clones that peaked on day 37 were not confirmed to be SARS-CoV-2 specific. Contracting CD4+ clones turned up mainly in the CM and EM memory subsets, whereas EMRA was where CD8+ clones were enriched. The detection of some responding clones in pre-infection memory suggests that pre-existing cross-reactive memory T cells joined the SARS-CoV-2 response. Clones contracting from day 15 to 85 had balanced CD4/CD8 phenotypes, while a second wave expanding from day 15 to 37 was biased towards CD4+. The study included only a couple of mild cases, and larger cohorts that include severe cases with pre-infection samples were judged to be necessary.

PBMCs were isolated by Ficoll-Paque density gradient centrifugation. Instrument used: Illumina NovaSeq 6000. TCRalpha and TCRbeta cDNA libraries were built by 5'RACE with constant-segment primers, adding sample barcodes and unique molecular identifiers. Trizol reagent was used to extract RNA from every sample. Amplification of the libraries took two PCR steps, and the second step added a second sample barcode plus Illumina TruSeq adapters. Sequencing of the libraries was done on an Illumina NovaSeq, producing 2 x 150 bp paired-end reads. The published analysis was carried out like this. Demultiplexing of reads and collapsing into UMI-guided consensus sequences were performed with migec v1.2.7. Using mixcr v2.1.11, UMI consensuses were aligned to TRA and TRB V and J templates and then assembled into clonotypes. Expanded or contracted clonotypes were those called significant by both edgeR and NoisET, with noise models trained on biological replicates. For edgeR calls, the thresholds were a false discovery rate-adjusted p below 0.01 and a log2 fold-change of 1. As an exploratory analysis of dynamics, PCA with hierarchical clustering was applied to max-normalized trajectories of the 1000 most abundant clonotypes. Separately sequenced CD4+ and CD8+ repertoires were used to assign a CD4 or CD8 phenotype to each responding clone. TCRdb itself trimmed the public reads at Q25 with fastp, ran MiXCR and retained productive beta chains. One record per CDR3 amino acid sequence lists the most common genes and DNA. The V and J calls and clone size come from TCRdb's table, not from the authors' own analysis. This sample holds about 360,000 distinct CDR3 sequences; over 10% were observed only once. Clones ranked in the top ten supply about a fifth of the sample.

This TCR was recovered from a man younger than 30 who had mild COVID-19 (a few samples of this study predate the infection). The sample titles of this study are shuffled in the database, so cell type and time point are left out; the donor was told from shared clones. The sequence is built from TRBV4-1 and TRBJ2-3; no D gene can be assigned with confidence. Sample: PBMCs or a T cell subset sorted from them (not recorded which). Here the CDR3 is given as CASSLRSPDTQYF. The base sequence is TGCGCCAGCAGCCTTCGGAGCCCAGATACGCAGTATTTT.